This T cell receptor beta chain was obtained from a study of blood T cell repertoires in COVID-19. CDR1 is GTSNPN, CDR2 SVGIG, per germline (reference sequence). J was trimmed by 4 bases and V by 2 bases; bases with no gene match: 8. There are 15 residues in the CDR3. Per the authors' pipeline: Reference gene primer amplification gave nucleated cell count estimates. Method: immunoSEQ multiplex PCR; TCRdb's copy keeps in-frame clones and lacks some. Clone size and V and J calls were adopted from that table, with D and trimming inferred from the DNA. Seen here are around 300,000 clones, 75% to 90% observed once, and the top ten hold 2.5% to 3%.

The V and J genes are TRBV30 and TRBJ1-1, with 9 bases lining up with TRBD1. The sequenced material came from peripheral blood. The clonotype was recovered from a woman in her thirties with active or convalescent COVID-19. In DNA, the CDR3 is TGTGCCTGGAGTACTAACAGGGGGCCTATCACTGAAGCTTTCTTT. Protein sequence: CAWSTNRGPITEAFF.